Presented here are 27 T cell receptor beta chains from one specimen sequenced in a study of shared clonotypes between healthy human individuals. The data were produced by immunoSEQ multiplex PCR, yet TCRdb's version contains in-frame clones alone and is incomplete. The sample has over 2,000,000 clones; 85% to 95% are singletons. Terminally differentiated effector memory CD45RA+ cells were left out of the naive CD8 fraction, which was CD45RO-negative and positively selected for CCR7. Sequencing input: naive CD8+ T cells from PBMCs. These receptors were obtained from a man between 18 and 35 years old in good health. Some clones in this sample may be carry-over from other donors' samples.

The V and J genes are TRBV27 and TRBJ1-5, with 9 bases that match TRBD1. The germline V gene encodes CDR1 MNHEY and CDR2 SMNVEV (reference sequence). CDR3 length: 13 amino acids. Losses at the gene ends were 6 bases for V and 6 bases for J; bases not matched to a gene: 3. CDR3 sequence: CASRGTGSQPQHF. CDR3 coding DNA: TGTGCCAGCAGAGGGACAGGGAGTCAGCCCCAGCATTTT.

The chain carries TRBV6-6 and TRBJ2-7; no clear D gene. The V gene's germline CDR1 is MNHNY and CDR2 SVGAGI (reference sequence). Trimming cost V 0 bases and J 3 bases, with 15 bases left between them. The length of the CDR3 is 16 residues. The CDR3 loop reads CASSYSLQLPNYEQYF. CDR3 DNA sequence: TGTGCCAGCAGTTACTCGTTACAGCTTCCTAACTACGAGCAGTACTTC.

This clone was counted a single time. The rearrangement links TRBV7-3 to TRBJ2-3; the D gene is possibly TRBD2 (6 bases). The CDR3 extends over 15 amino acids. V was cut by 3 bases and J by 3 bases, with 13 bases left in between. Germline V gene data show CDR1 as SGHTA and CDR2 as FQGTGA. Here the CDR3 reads CASSFGASGTDTQYF. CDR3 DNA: TGTGCCAGCAGCTTTGGGGCCAGCGGGACAGATACGCAGTATTTT.

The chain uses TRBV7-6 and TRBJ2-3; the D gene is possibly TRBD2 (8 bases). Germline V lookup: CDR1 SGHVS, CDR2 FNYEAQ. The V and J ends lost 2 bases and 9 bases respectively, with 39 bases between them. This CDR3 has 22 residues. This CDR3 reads CASSLPKGQAESLAGNRLTQYF. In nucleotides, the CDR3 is TGTGCCAGCAGCTTACCCAAAGGACAGGCGGAATCCCTAGCGGGCAATCGACTAACGCAGTATTTT.

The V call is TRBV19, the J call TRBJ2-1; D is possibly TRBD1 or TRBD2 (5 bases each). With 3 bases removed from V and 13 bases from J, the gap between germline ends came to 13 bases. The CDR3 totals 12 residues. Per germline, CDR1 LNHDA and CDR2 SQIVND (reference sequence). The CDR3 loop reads CASSISGTSQFF. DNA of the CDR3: TGTGCCAGTAGTATCTCCGGGACCAGCCAGTTCTTC.

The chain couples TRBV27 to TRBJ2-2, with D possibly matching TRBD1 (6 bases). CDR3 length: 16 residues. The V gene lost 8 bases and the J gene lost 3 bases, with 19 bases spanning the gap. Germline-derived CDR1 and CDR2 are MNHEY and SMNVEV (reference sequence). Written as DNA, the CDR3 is TGTGCCAGCGCCTCGGTGGGGGCTGGATACACCGGGGAGCTGTTTTTT. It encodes CASASVGAGYTGELFF.

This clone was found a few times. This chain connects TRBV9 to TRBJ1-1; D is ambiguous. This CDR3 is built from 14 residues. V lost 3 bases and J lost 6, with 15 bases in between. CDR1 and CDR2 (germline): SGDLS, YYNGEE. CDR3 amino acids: CASSAHHNTPEAFF. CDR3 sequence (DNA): TGTGCCAGCAGCGCCCATCACAACACCCCTGAAGCTTTCTTT.

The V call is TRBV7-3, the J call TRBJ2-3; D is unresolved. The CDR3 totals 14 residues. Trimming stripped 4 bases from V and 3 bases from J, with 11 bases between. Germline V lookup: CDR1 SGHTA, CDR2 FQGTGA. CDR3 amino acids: CASSSGPGTDTQYF. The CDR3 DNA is TGTGCCAGCAGCTCTGGGCCTGGGACAGATACGCAGTATTTT.

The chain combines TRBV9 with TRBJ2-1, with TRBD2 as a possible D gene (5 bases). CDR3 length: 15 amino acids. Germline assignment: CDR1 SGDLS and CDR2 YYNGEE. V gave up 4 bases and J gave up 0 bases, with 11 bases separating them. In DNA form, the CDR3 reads TGTGCCAGCAGCATGCCTAGCTCCTCCTACAATGAGCAGTTCTTC. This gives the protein CASSMPSSSYNEQFF.

The CDR3 is CASSLMGADTQYF. DNA of the CDR3: TGTGCCAGCAGTTTGATGGGGGCAGATACGCAGTATTTT. This chain joins TRBV28 and TRBJ2-3; the D gene could be TRBD1 or TRBD2 (5 bases each). The V gene lost 3 bases and the J gene lost 4 bases, with 8 bases spanning the gap. CDR1 is MDHEN, CDR2 SYDVKM, per germline. The CDR3 runs 13 residues.

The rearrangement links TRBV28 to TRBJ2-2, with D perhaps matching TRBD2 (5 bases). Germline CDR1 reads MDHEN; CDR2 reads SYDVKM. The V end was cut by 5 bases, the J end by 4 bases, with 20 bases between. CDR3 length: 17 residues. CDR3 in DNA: TGTGCCAGCAGTGATCCGGGATTTTATAAGCCCACCGGGGAGCTGTTTTTT. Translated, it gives CASSDPGFYKPTGELFF.

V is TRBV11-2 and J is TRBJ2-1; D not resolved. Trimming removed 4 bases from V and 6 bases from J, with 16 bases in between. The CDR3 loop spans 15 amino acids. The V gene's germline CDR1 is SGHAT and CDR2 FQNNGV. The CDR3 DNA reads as TGTGCCAGCAGCTCACGCAATGCCAACCGCAATGAGCAGTTCTTC. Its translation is CASSSRNANRNEQFF.

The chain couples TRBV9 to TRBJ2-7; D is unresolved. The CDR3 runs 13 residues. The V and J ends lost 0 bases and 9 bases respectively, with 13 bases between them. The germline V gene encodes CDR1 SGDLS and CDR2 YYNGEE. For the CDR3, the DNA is TGTGCCAGCAGCGTAGCTGACCAATCAGGGCAGTACTTC. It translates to CASSVADQSGQYF.

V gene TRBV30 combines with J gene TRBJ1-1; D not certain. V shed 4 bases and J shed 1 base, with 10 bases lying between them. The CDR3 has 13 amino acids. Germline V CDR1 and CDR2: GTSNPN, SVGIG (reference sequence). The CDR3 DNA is TGTGCCTGGACTGAACGGGGGAACACTGAAGCTTTCTTT. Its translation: CAWTERGNTEAFF.

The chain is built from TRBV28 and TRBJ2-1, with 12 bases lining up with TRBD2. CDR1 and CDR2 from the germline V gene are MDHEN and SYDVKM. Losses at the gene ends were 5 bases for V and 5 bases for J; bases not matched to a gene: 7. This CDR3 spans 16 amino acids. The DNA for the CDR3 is TGTGCCAGCAGTCCACTAGCGGGAGGAGGAGACAATGAGCAGTTCTTC. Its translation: CASSPLAGGGDNEQFF.

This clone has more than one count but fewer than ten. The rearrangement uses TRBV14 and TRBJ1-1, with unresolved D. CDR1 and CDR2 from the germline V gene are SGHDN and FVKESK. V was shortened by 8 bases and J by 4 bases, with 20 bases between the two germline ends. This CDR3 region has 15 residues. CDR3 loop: CASGTRVGGPTEAFF. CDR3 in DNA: TGTGCCAGCGGCACCCGCGTTGGAGGGCCCACTGAAGCTTTCTTT.

The CDR3 DNA sequence: TGTGCCAGCAGTGAACGTACCCTAGGAGAGACCCAGTACTTC. Amino acid sequence: CASSERTLGETQYF. The genes are TRBV2 and TRBJ2-5; no firm D call. The germline gives CDR1 SNHLY, CDR2 FYNNEI. V lost 2 bases to trimming and J lost 4 bases, with 11 bases between them. The CDR3 is 14 amino acids.

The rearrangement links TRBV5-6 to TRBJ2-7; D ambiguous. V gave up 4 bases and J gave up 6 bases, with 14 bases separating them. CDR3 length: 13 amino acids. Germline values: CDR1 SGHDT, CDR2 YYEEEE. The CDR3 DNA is TGTGCCAGCAGCGCCGGGCACCCTCGCGAGCAGTACTTC. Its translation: CASSAGHPREQYF.

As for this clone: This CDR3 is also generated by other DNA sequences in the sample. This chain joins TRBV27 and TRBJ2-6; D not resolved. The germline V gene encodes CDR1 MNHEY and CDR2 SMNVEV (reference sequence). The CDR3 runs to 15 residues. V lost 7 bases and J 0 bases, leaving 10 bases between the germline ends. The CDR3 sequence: CASTDGSSGANVLTF. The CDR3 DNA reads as TGTGCCAGCACGGACGGAAGCTCTGGGGCCAACGTCCTGACTTTC.

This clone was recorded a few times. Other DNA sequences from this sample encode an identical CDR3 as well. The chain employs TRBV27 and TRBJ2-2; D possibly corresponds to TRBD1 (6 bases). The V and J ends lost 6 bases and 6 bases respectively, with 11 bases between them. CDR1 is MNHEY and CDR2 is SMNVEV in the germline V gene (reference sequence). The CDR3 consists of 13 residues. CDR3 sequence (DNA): TGTGCCAGCAGCCTAGGGGGAGCCGGGGAGCTGTTTTTT. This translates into CASSLGGAGELFF.

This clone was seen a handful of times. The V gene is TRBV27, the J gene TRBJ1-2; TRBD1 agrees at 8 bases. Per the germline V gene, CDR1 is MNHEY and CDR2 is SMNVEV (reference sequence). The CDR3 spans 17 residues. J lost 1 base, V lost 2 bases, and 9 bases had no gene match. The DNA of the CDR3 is TGTGCCAGCAGTTTAAGGGGCAGGGGGCGCGTTAACTATGGCTACACCTTC. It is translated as CASSLRGRGRVNYGYTF.

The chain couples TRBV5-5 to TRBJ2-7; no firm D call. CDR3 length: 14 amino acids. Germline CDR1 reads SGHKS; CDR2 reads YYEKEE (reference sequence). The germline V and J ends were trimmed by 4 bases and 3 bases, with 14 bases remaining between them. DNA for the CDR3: TGTGCCAGCAGCATACCGGGTCACTTCTACGAGCAGTACTTC. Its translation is CASSIPGHFYEQYF.

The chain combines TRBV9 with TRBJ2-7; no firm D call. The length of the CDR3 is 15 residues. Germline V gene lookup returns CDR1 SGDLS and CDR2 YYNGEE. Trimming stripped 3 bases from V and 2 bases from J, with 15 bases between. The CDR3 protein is CASSAGSGPAYEQYF. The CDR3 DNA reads TGTGCCAGCAGCGCAGGATCGGGCCCTGCCTACGAGCAGTACTTC.

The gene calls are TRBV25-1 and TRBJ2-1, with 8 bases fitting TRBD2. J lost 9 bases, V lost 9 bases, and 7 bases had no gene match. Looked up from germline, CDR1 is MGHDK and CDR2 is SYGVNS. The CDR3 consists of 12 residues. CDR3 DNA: TGTGCCAGTACCCGTAGCGGGATTGAGCAGTTCTTC. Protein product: CASTRSGIEQFF.

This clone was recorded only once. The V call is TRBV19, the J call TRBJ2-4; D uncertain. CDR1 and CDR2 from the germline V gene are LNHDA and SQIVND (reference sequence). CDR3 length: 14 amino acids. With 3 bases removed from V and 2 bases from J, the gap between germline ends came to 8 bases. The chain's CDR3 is CASSMGGPKNIQYF. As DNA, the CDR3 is TGTGCCAGTAGTATGGGCGGACCCAAAAACATTCAGTACTTC.

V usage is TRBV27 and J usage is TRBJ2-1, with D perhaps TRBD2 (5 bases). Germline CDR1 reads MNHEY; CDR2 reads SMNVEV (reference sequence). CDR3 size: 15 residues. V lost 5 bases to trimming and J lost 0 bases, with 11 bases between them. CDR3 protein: CASSQGLNSYNEQFF. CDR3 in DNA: TGTGCCAGCAGTCAAGGACTGAACTCCTACAATGAGCAGTTCTTC.

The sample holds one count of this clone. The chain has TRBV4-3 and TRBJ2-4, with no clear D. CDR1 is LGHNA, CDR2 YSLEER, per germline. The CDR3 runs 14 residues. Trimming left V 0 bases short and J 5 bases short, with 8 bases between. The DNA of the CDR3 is TGCGCCAGCAGCCAAGATAGCAGCCAAAACATTCAGTACTTC. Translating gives CASSQDSSQNIQYF.